This T cell receptor beta chain was sequenced in a study of breast tumors, draining lymph nodes, adjacent tissues. Study conclusions and caveats: Data only fit, rather than demonstrated, lymph node origin of most tumor T cells. Compared with basal-like, luminal-like tumors shared significantly more repertoire with nontumor tissue. Tumor repertoires ranked between lymph nodes and nontumor tissue in diversity, with V and J gene preferences.

Breast cancer patients provided tissue from their axillary draining lymph nodes. This CDR3 comprises 15 residues. Unmatched junction bases numbered 3, after V lost 0 bases and J lost 2 bases. Germline loops: CDR1 DFQATT, CDR2 SNEGSKA (reference sequence). In its sample, this clonotype was seen many times. Its antigen is not identified. In TCRdb, the multiplex PCR reads were re-called with MiXCR into one record per CDR3 protein. The data show some 130,000 distinct CDR3 sequences, 20% seen once. The chain joins TRBV20-1 to TRBJ1-5; 8 bases map to TRBD1. Sequencing used axillary lymph node tissue. The source of this sequence is a female donor with breast cancer. Some clones in this sample may be carry-over from other donors' samples. The CDR3 here is CSARDKTGGNQPQHF. The DNA of the CDR3 is TGCAGTGCTAGAGACAAGACAGGGGGCAATCAGCCCCAGCATTTT.